The rows below give T cell receptor beta chains drawn from one sample of a study of shared clonotypes between healthy human individuals. The data were produced by immunoSEQ multiplex PCR, yet TCRdb's version contains in-frame clones alone and is incomplete. In the table there are 600,000 or so clones, 85% to 95% of which are singletons. Specimen: naive CD8+ T cells sorted from blood. These receptors all stem from a woman in her thirties in good health. The conserved cysteine and the conserved F or W are not part of the CDR3 here. Fields, in order: J gene, V gene, D gene, CDR3 protein. D genes are given only for firm matches.

J gene: TRBJ2-3; V gene: TRBV27; D gene: NA; CDR3 protein: ASSLMRGDTQY
J gene: TRBJ1-5; V gene: TRBV5-6; D gene: NA; CDR3 protein: ASSLLRRGGNQPQH
J gene: TRBJ1-1; V gene: TRBV27; D gene: NA; CDR3 protein: ASSLRHGGTEAF
J gene: TRBJ2-1; V gene: TRBV19; D gene: TRBD2; CDR3 protein: ASSLGLATYNEQF
J gene: TRBJ2-7; V gene: TRBV4-1; D gene: NA; CDR3 protein: ASSQVVLRDLYEQY
J gene: TRBJ1-2; V gene: TRBV28; D gene: TRBD1; CDR3 protein: ASSPGQH
J gene: TRBJ2-7; V gene: TRBV6-5; D gene: NA; CDR3 protein: ASSSGPHEQY
J gene: TRBJ1-4; V gene: TRBV27; D gene: NA; CDR3 protein: ASSFHQRNEKLF
J gene: NA; V gene: TRBV27; D gene: TRBD1; CDR3 protein: ATRQGGINEQY
J gene: TRBJ2-3; V gene: TRBV19; D gene: TRBD1; CDR3 protein: ASSIDLGQGRTDTQY
J gene: TRBJ2-7; V gene: TRBV14; D gene: TRBD2; CDR3 protein: ASSQETSGIYEQY
J gene: TRBJ1-1; V gene: TRBV27; D gene: TRBD1; CDR3 protein: ASSLMTGDTEAF
J gene: TRBJ2-1; V gene: TRBV13; D gene: NA; CDR3 protein: ASSLTYGTGSYNEQF
J gene: TRBJ1-1; V gene: TRBV7-5; D gene: NA; CDR3 protein: VSSYLEGDTEAF
J gene: TRBJ2-7; V gene: TRBV7-9; D gene: NA; CDR3 protein: ASSLTGEQY
J gene: TRBJ2-2; V gene: TRBV11-2; D gene: TRBD2; CDR3 protein: ASSGAIKWRESPGELF
J gene: TRBJ1-2; V gene: TRBV6-5; D gene: TRBD1; CDR3 protein: ASSFLQGNFNYGYT
J gene: TRBJ2-7; V gene: TRBV2; D gene: TRBD1; CDR3 protein: ASSEAGTGGYEQY
J gene: TRBJ2-7; V gene: TRBV7-8; D gene: NA; CDR3 protein: ASSSGPTYEQY
J gene: TRBJ1-2; V gene: TRBV15; D gene: NA; CDR3 protein: ATSRDRYSPYGYT
J gene: TRBJ2-7; V gene: TRBV28; D gene: TRBD1; CDR3 protein: ASSPPSDREYHEQY
J gene: TRBJ2-3; V gene: TRBV2; D gene: TRBD2; CDR3 protein: ASISGRVAWVSDTQY